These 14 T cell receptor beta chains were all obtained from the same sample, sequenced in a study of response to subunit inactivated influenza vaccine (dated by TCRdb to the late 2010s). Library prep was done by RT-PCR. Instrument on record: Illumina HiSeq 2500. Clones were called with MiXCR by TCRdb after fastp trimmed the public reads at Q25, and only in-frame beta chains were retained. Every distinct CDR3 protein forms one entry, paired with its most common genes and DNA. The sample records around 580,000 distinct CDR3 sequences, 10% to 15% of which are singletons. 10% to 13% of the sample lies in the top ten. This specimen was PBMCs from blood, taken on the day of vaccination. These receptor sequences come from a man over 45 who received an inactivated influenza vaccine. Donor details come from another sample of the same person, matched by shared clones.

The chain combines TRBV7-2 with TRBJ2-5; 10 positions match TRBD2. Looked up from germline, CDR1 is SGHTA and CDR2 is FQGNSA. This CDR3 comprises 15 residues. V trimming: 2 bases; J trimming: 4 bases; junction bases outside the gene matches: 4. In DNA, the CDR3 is TGTGCCAGCAGCTTACAGAGCGGGGGGGGAGAGACCCAGTACTTC. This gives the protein CASSLQSGGGETQYF.

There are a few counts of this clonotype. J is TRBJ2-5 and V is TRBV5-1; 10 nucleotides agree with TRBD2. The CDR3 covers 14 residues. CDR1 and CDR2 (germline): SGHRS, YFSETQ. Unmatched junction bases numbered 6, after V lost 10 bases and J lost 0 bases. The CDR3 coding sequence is TGCGCCTCACAACTAGCGGGGAACCAAGAGACCCAGTACTTC. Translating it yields CASQLAGNQETQYF.

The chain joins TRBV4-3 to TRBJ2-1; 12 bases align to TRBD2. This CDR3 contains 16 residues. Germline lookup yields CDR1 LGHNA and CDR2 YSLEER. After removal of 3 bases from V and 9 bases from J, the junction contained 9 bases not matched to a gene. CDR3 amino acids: CASSQVLAGGLGEQFF. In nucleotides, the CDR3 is TGCGCCAGCAGCCAGGTACTAGCGGGAGGTCTCGGTGAGCAGTTCTTC.

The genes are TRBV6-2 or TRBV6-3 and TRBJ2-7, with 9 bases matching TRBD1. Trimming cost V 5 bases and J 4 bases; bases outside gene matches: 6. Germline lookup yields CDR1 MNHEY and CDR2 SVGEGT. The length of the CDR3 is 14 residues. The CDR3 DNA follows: TGTGCCAGCAGTCGAATGGACAGGGGTTACGAGCAGTACTTC. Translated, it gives CASSRMDRGYEQYF.

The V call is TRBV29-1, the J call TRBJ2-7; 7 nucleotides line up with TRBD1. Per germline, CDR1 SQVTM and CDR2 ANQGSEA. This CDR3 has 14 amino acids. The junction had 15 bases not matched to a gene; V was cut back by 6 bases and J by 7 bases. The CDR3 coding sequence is TGCAGCGTGGTGAGGGGGACAGCTCGTGGGGAGCAGTACTTC. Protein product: CSVVRGTARGEQYF.

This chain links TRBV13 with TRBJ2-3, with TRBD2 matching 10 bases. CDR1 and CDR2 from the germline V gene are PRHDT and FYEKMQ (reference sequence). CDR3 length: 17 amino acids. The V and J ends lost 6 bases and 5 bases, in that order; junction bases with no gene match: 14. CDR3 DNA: TGTGCCAGCAGGAACCGGGCTAGCGGGAGCATCAGAGATACGCAGTATTTT. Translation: CASRNRASGSIRDTQYF.

The CDR3 coding sequence is TGCGCCAGCAGCTTACCTGGGACAGGGGATGAAAAACTGTTTTTT. Translated: CASSLPGTGDEKLFF. V and J are TRBV5-1 and TRBJ1-4; 10 nucleotides match TRBD1. The CDR3 is 15 amino acids. Trimming took 2 bases from V and 6 from J; bases not matched to a gene: 4. In germline, CDR1 is SGHRS, CDR2 YFSETQ.

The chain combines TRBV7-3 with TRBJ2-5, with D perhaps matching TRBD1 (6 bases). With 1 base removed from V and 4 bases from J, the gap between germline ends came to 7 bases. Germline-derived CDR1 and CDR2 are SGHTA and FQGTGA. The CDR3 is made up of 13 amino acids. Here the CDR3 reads CASSLIGGETQYF. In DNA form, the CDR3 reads TGTGCCAGCAGCTTAATAGGGGGAGAGACCCAGTACTTC.

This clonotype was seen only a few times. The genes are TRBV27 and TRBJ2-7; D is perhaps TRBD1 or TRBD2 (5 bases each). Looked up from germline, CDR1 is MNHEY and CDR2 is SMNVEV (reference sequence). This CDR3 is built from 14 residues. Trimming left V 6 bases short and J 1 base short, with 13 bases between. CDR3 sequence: CASRSRGASYEQYF. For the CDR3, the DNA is TGTGCCAGCAGATCCCGAGGGGCGTCCTACGAGCAGTACTTC.

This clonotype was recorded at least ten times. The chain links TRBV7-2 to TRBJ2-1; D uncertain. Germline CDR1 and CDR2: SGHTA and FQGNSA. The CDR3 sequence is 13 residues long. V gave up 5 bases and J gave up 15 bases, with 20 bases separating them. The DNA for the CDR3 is TGTGCCAGCAGCCAGAGTCTCGACGGAGAAAGGTTCTTC. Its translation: CASSQSLDGERFF.

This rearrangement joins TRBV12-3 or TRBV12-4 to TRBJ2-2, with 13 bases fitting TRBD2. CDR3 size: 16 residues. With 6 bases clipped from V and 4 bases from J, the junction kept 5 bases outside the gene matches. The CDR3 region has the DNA TGTGCCAGCAGCCCGGGACTAGCGGGAATCACCGGGGAGCTGTTTTTT. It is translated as CASSPGLAGITGELFF.

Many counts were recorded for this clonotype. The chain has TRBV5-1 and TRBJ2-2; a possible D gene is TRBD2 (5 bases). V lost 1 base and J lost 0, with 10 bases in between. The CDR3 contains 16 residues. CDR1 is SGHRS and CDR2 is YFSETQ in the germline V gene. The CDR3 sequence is CASSLRLTANTGELFF. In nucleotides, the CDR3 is TGCGCCAGCAGCTTGAGACTAACCGCGAACACCGGGGAGCTGTTTTTT.

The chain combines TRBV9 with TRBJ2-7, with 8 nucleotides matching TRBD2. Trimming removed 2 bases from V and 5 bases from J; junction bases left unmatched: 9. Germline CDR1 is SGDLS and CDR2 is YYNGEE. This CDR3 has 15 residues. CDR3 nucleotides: TGTGCCAGCAGCGTTACTGGGACTAGGCTCGACGAGCAGTACTTC. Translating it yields CASSVTGTRLDEQYF.

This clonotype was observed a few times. CDR3 DNA sequence: TGTGCCAGCAGCTTATTTCCAGGACAAGAGACCCAGTACTTC. This translates into CASSLFPGQETQYF. V and J are TRBV7-3 and TRBJ2-5, with D unresolved. The CDR3 runs 14 residues. Trimming cost V 2 bases and J 2 bases, with 9 bases left between them. The V gene's germline CDR1 is SGHTA and CDR2 FQGTGA.